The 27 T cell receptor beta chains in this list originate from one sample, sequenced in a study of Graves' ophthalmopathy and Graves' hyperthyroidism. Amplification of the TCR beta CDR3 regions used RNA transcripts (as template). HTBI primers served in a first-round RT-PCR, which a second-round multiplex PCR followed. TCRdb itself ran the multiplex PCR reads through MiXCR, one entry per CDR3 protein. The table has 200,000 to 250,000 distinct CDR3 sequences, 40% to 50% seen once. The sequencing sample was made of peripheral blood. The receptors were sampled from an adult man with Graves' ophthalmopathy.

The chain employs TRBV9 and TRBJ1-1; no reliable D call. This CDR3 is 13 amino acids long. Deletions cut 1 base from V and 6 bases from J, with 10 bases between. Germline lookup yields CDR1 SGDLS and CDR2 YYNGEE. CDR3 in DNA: TGTGCCAGCAGCGTACTGACAAGTCCTGAAGCTTTCTTT. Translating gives CASSVLTSPEAFF.

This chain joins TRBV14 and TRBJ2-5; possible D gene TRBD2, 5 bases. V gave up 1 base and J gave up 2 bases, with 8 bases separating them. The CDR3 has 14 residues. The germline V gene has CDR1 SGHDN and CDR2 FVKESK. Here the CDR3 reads CASSQVTGQETQYF. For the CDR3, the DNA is TGTGCCAGCAGCCAAGTCACGGGGCAAGAGACCCAGTACTTC.

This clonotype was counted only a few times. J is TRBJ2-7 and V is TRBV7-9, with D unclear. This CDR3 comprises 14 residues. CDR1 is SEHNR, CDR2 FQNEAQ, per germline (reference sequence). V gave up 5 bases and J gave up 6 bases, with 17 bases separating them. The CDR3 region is CASSLWLGPAEQYF. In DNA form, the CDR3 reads TGTGCCAGCAGCCTCTGGCTAGGGCCGGCCGAGCAGTACTTC.

The CDR3, as DNA: TGTGCCAGTAGTCCACTCGGGGCCTACGAGCAGTACTTC. This codes for CASSPLGAYEQYF. The V call is TRBV19, the J call TRBJ2-7, with a possible D match to TRBD2 (5 bases). The V gene lost 5 bases and the J gene lost 2 bases, with 10 bases spanning the gap. The CDR3 has 13 amino acids. CDR1 is LNHDA, CDR2 SQIVND, per germline (reference sequence).

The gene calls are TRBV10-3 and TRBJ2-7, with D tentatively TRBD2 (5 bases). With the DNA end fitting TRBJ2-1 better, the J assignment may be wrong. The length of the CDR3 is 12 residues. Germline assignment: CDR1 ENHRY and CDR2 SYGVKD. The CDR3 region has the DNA TGTGCCAGCAGGTCGGGGATAAATGAGCAGTTCTTC. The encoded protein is CASRSGINEQFF.

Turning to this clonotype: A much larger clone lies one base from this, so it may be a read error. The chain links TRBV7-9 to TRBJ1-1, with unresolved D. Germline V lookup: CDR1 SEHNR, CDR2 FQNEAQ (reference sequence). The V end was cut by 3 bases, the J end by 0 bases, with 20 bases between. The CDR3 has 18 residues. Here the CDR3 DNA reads TGTGCCAGCAGCTTGAGAGACACGGCGGACCCCATGAACACTGAAGCTTTCTTT. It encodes CASSLRDTADPMNTEAFF.

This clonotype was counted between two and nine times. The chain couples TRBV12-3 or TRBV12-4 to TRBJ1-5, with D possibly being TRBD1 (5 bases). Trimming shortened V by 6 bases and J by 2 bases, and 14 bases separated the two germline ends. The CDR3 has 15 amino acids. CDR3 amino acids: CASSPGQAGNQPQHF. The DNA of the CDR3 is TGTGCCAGCAGCCCGGGGCAGGCGGGCAATCAGCCCCAGCATTTT.

The CDR3 DNA follows: TGTGCCTCGGCTGGTGAAACCTATAATTCACCCCTCCACTTT. It yields the protein CASAGETYNSPLHF. The V and J genes are TRBV9 and TRBJ1-6; D is unresolved. There are 14 residues in the CDR3. Per the germline V gene, CDR1 is SGDLS and CDR2 is YYNGEE. Deletions cut 10 bases from V and 2 bases from J, with 13 bases between.

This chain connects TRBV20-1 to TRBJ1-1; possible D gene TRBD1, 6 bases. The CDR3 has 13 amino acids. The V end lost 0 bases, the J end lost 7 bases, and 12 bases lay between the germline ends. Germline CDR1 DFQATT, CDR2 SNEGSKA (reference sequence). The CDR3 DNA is TGCAGTGCTAGAGATGCGGGGGCGTTTGAAGCTTTCTTT. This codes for CSARDAGAFEAFF.

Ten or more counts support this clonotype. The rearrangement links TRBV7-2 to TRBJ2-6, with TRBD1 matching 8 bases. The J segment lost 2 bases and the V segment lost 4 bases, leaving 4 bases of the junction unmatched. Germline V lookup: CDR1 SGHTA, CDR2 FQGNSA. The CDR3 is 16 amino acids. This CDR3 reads CASSSAGGAGANVLTF. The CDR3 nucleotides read TGTGCCAGCAGCTCGGCAGGGGGCGCTGGGGCCAACGTCCTGACTTTC.

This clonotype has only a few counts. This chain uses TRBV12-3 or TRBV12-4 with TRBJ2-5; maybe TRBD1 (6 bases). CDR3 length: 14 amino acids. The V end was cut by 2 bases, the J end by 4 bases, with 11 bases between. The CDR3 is CASSLSGAGETQYF. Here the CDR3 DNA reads TGTGCCAGCAGTTTATCAGGGGCGGGAGAGACCCAGTACTTC.

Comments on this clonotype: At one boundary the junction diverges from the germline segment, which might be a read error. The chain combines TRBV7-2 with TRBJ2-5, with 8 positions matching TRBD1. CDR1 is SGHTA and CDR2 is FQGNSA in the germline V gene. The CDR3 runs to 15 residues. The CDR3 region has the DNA TGTGCCAGCAGCTTAACGGGGACAGGTGCCTACGAGCAGCACTTC. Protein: CASSLTGTGAYEQHF. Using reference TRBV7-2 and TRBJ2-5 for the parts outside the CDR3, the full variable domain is GAGVSQSPSNKVTEKGKDVELRCDPISGHTALYWYRQSLGQGLEFLIYFQGNSAPDKSGLPSDRFSAERTGGSVSTLTIQRTQQEDSAVYLCASSLTGTGAYEQHFGPGTRLLVL.

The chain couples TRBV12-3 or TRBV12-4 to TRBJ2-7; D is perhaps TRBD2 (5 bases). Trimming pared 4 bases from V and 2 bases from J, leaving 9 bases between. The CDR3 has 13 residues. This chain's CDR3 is CASSWTATYEQYF. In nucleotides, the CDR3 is TGTGCCAGCAGTTGGACTGCAACCTACGAGCAGTACTTC.

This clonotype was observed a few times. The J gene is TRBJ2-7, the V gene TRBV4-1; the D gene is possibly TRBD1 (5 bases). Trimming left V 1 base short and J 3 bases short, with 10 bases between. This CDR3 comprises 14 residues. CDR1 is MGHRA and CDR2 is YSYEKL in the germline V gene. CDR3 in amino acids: CASSQVSTDYEQYF. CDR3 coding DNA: TGCGCCAGCAGCCAAGTTTCGACAGACTACGAGCAGTACTTC.

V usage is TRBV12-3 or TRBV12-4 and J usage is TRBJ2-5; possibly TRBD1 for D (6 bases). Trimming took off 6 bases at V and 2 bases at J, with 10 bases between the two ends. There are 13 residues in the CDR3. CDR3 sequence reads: CASRDSLQETQYF. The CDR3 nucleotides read TGTGCCAGCAGGGACAGCTTACAAGAGACCCAGTACTTC.

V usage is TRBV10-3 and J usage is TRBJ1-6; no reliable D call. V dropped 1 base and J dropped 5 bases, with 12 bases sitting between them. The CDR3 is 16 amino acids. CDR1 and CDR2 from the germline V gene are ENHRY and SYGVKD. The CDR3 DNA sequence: TGTGCCATCAGTGAGTTGCAGGTGGACGATAATTCACCCCTCCACTTT. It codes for CAISELQVDDNSPLHF.

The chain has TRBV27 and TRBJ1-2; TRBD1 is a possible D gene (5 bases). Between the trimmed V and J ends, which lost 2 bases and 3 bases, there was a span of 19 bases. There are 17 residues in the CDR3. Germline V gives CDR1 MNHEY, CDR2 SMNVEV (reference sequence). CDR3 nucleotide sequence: TGTGCCAGCAGTTTACAGTACGCCCAGGGCCCACACTATGGCTACACCTTC. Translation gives CASSLQYAQGPHYGYTF.

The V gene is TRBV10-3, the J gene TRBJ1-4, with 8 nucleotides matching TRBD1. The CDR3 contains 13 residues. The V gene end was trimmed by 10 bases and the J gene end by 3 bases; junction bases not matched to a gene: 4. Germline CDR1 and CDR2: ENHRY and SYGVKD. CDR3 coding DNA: TGTGCCAATCGACAGGGGCCTAATGAAAAACTGTTTTTT. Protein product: CANRQGPNEKLFF.

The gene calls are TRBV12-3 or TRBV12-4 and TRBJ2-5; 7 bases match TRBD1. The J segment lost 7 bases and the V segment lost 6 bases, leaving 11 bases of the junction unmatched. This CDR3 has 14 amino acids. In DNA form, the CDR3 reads TGTGCCAGCAGCTCTGAGGGGACAGACCCGACCCAGTACTTC. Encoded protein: CASSSEGTDPTQYF.

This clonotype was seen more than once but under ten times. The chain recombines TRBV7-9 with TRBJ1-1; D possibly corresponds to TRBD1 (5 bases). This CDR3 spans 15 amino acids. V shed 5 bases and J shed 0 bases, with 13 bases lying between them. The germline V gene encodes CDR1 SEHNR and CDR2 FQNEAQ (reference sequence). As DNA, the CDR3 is TGTGCCAGCAGCCCCCGACAGCCACTGAACACTGAAGCTTTCTTT. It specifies CASSPRQPLNTEAFF.

CDR3 bases: TGTGCCAGCAGCATAACCTCATCCGGACAGGGGGCATGGTATGGCTACACCTTC. It yields the protein CASSITSSGQGAWYGYTF. V gene TRBV5-5 combines with J gene TRBJ1-2, with 11 positions matching TRBD1. Germline values: CDR1 SGHKS, CDR2 YYEKEE (reference sequence). The trim removed 4 bases at V and 5 bases at J, leaving 16 bases unmatched. This CDR3 is 18 amino acids long.

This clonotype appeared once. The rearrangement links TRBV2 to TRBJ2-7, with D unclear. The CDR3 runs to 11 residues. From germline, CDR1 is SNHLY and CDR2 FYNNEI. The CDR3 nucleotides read TGTGCTAGAGAAGGACCTTACGAGCAGTACTTC. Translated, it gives CAREGPYEQYF.

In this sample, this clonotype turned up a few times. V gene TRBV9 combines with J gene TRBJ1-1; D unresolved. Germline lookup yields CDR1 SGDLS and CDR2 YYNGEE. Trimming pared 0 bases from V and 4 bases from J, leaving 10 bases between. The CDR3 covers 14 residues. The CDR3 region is CASSVEGWGTEAFF. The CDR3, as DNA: TGTGCCAGCAGCGTAGAGGGTTGGGGCACTGAAGCTTTCTTT.

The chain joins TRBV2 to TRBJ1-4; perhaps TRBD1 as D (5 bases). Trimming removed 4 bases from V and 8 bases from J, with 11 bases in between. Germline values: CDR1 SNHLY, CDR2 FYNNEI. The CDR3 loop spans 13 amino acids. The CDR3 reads CASSGQLSEKLFF. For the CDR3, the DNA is TGTGCCAGCAGTGGACAGTTGAGCGAAAAACTGTTTTTT.

The CDR3 loop is CAISESGEAFF. For the CDR3, the DNA is TGTGCCATCAGTGAGTCTGGTGAAGCTTTCTTT. The V and J genes are TRBV10-3 and TRBJ1-1, with unresolved D. Per the germline V gene, CDR1 is ENHRY and CDR2 is SYGVKD. CDR3 length: 11 residues. V was clipped by 0 bases and J by 7 bases, with 3 bases between them.

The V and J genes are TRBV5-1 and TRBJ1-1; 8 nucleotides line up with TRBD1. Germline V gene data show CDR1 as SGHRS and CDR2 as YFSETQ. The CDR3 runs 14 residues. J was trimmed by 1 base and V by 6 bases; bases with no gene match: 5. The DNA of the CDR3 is TGCGCCAGCAACGCCGGGACAGGGAACACTGAAGCTTTCTTT. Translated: CASNAGTGNTEAFF.

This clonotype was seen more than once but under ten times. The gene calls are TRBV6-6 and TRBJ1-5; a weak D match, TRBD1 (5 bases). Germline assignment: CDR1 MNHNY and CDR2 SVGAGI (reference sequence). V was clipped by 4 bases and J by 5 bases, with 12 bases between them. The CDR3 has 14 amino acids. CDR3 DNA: TGTGCCAGCAGTTTCCTAGGGGAGGATCAGCCCCAGCATTTT. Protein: CASSFLGEDQPQHF.